Sequencing of this T cell receptor beta chain was carried out in a study of blood T cell repertoires in COVID-19. Study overall: Whether acute or convalescent, the COVID-19 samples came from the United States, Italy and Spain.

Germline V CDR1 and CDR2: SEHNR, FQNEAQ (reference sequence). Trimming took off 4 bases at V and 1 base at J, with 14 bases between the two ends. The CDR3 is 17 residues long. In the source study's methods: Amplifying reference gene primers gave estimates of nucleated cell counts. Only in-frame clones appear in the TCRdb table, and some are missing; sequencing was by immunoSEQ multiplex PCR. V and J calls and clone size follow that table, whereas D and trimming were derived from the DNA. The sample yields around 64,000 clones, roughly 85% seen once. Sequenced input: peripheral blood. The genes are TRBV7-9 and TRBJ1-6, with a possible D match to TRBD1 (6 bases). The TCR was taken from a man aged 55 to 70 with acute or convalescent COVID-19. The chain's CDR3 is CASSSGPGESYNSPLHF. The CDR3 nucleotides are TGTGCCAGCAGCTCCGGTCCAGGGGAATCCTATAATTCACCCCTCCACTTT.